A selection of T cell receptor beta chains follows, all from one sample in a study of vaccination and CD4 T cells after COVID-19. MiXCR, run by TCRdb on the PCR reads, gives a single entry per CDR3 protein. This table has 9,500 to 10,000 distinct CDR3 sequences, approximately 24% appearing once. For these receptors, no antigen is known. This sample comprised CD4+ T cells from blood, cultured in vitro, obtained after SARS-CoV-2 vaccination. These receptors originate from a human donor who had recovered from COVID-19. Both conserved end residues are trimmed from each CDR3. Clone size is given for some rows only: seen once, a few or many times, or a class if the clone is expanded.

abundance	v_gene	j_gene	CDR3aa
.	TRBV7-2	TRBJ2-3	ASSVGLAGVGDTQY
medium-sized	TRBV20-1	TRBJ2-1	SALNRLAGGGQF
.	TRBV11-2	TRBJ2-5	ASSLWDLETQY
.	TRBV24-1	TRBJ1-1	ATGGEMNTEAF
.	TRBV4-2	TRBJ2-5	ASSQPGVGMETQY
.	TRBV20-1	TRBJ2-3	SARSFSGAGDTQY
medium-sized	TRBV11-2	TRBJ1-1	ASSLSTGVTEAF
.	TRBV19	TRBJ2-3	ASSRAVLADTQY
.	TRBV7-2	TRBJ1-3	ASSLQGTLRSGNTIY
few	TRBV19	TRBJ1-1	ASSPGGTGGTEAF
few	TRBV7-2	TRBJ1-1	ASSFLLRGPNTEAF
few	TRBV11-3	TRBJ2-3	ASSQGLASDTQY
large	TRBV6-2/TRBV6-3	TRBJ2-3	ANPGEGRADTQY
few	TRBV7-2	TRBJ2-2	ASSLLAGVTGELF
few	TRBV6-2/TRBV6-3	TRBJ1-2	ASSYRPTATRDGYT
few	TRBV28	TRBJ2-5	ASSSPGLAEETQY
.	TRBV7-2	TRBJ2-1	ASSLDRKGLSYNERF
medium-sized	TRBV28	TRBJ1-1	ASSRQWGAGGETEAF